In its sample, the clone carrying this T cell receptor beta chain was seen a few times. The data are from a study of T-cell reconstitution after alpha-beta-depleted transplantation in children. A library of TCRbeta sequences, prepared with unique molecular identifiers, was generated. MiXCR was run by TCRdb on the PCR reads, yielding one entry per CDR3 protein. Counted here are 200,000 to 250,000 distinct CDR3 sequences, 7.5% to 9.5% occurring once; the ten biggest clones make up nearly 6.5%. Trimming cost V 2 bases and J 1 base, with 10 bases left between them. Per germline, CDR1 SGHNT and CDR2 YYREEE (reference sequence). This CDR3 region has 14 residues.

V usage is TRBV5-4 and J usage is TRBJ2-7, with unresolved D. Material: PBMCs, mostly from graft donor cells, obtained 180 days after TCRalphabeta/CD19-depleted stem cell transplant. The TCR originated in a male patient aged 10-17 years who had a stem cell transplant for acute lymphoblastic leukemia, so the T cells may come from the graft donor. In DNA form, the CDR3 reads TGTGCCAGCAGCTTAGAGAGTTTTTCCTACGAGCAGTACTTC. Translated: CASSLESFSYEQYF.